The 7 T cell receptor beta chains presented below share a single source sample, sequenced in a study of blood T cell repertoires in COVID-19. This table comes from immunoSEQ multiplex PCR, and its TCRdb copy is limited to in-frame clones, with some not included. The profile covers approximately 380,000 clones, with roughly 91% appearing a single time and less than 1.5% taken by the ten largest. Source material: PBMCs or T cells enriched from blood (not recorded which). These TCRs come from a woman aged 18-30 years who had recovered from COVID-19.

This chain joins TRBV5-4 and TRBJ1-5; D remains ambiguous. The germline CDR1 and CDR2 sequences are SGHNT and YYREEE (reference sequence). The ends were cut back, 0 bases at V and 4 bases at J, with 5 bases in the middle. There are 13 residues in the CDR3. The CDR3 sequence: CASSLDLNQPQHF. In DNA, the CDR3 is TGTGCCAGCAGCTTGGATCTAAATCAGCCCCAGCATTTT.

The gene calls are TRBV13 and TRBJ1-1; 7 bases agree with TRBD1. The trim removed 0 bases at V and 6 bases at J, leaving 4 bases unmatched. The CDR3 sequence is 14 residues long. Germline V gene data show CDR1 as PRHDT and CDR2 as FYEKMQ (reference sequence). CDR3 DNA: TGTGCCAGCAGCTTAGGGACAGGGACTTCTGAAGCTTTCTTT. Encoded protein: CASSLGTGTSEAFF. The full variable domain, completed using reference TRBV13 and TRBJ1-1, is AAGVIQSPRHLIKEKRETATLKCYPIPRHDTVYWYQQGPGQDPQFLISFYEKMQSDKGSIPDRFSAQQFSDYHSELNMSSLELGDSALYFCASSLGTGTSEAFFGQGTRLTVV.

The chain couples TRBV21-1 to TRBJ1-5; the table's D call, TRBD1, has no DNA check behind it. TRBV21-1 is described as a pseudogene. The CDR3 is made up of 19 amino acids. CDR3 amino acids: CASSKLATHKINSNQPQHF. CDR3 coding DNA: TGTGCCAGCAGCAAACTGGCCACCCACAAGATAAATAGCAATCAGCCCCAGCATTTT.

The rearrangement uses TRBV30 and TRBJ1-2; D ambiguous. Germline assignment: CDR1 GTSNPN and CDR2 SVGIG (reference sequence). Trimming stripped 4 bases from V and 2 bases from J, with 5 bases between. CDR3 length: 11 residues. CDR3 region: CAWNWNYGYTF. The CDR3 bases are TGTGCCTGGAACTGGAACTATGGCTACACCTTC.

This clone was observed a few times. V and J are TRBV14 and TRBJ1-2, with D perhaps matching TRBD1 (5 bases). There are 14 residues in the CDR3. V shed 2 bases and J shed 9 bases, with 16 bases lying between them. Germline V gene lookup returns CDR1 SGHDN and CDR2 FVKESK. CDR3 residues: CASSQSSQVSRYTF. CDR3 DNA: TGTGCCAGCAGCCAATCGTCACAGGTCTCGCGCTACACCTTC.

CDR3 DNA sequence: TGCGCCAGCAGCCAAGCAGGGGGAGGCTACACCTTC. Protein: CASSQAGGGYTF. This sequence joins TRBV4-3 and TRBJ1-2; 7 bases align to TRBD1. The CDR3 is 12 amino acids. V was pared by 1 base and J by 8 bases, with 1 base of the junction left unmatched. Looked up from germline, CDR1 is LGHNA and CDR2 is YSLEER.

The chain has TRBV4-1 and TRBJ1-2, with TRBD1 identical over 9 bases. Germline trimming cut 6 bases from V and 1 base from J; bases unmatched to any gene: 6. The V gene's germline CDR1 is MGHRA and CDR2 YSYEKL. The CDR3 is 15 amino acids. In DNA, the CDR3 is TGCGCCAGCAGGAAGCCGGGACAGGGTAACTATGGCTACACCTTC. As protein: CASRKPGQGNYGYTF.